Shown below are 10 T cell receptor beta chains from a single sample sequenced in a study of CD8 T cells in ankylosing spondylitis. Findings and limits, study-wide: What appeared characteristic of ankylosing spondylitis blood was a TCR beta motif of eight highly homologous variants.

For these TCRs, the target antigens are not known. MiXCR was run by TCRdb on the 5' RACE reads, yielding one entry per CDR3 protein. Seen here are 400,000 or so distinct CDR3 sequences, roughly a quarter observed once, and the top ten hold 0.89%. Source material: blood, either unsorted or a sorted T cell fraction (not recorded which). The origin of the receptors is a male donor with ankylosing spondylitis.

This clonotype was detected a few times. The chain recombines TRBV5-1 with TRBJ1-2; D gene ambiguous. Trimming cost V 3 bases and J 7 bases, with 10 bases left between them. CDR1 and CDR2 (germline): SGHRS, YFSETQ. This CDR3 comprises 12 residues. Here the CDR3 DNA reads TGCGCCAGCAGCTGGGCAGGCCCTGGCTACACCTTC. Translated: CASSWAGPGYTF.

The CDR3 loop is CASMIGFNTEAFF. In DNA form, the CDR3 reads TGTGCCAGCATGATCGGGTTTAACACTGAAGCTTTCTTT. V and J are TRBV28 and TRBJ1-1, with no clear D. CDR1 and CDR2 from the germline V gene are MDHEN and SYDVKM. The CDR3 runs 13 residues. Trimming left V 7 bases short and J 2 bases short, with 11 bases between.

V usage is TRBV29-1 and J usage is TRBJ1-6; D is ambiguous. V was shortened by 7 bases and J by 6 bases, with 13 bases between the two germline ends. The CDR3 covers 13 residues. CDR1 and CDR2 from the germline V gene are SQVTM and ANQGSEA. The CDR3: CSARFGGNSPLHF. CDR3 nucleotides: TGCAGCGCCCGATTCGGCGGTAATTCACCCCTCCACTTT.

V gene TRBV20-1 combines with J gene TRBJ2-1, with D tentatively TRBD2 (6 bases). This CDR3 is built from 15 residues. Deletions cut 6 bases from V and 1 base from J, with 16 bases between. Germline V gene sequence: CDR1 DFQATT, CDR2 SNEGSKA (reference sequence). DNA of the CDR3: TGCAGTGCCACTAGCCTGACGGGATCCTACAATGAGCAGTTCTTC. Its protein product is CSATSLTGSYNEQFF.

The gene calls are TRBV11-1 and TRBJ2-1; 8 bases map to TRBD2. J was trimmed by 5 bases and V by 1 base; bases with no gene match: 16. There are 19 residues in the CDR3. Germline loops: CDR1 SGHAT, CDR2 FQDESV (reference sequence). CDR3 nucleotide sequence: TGTGCCAGCAGCTTAGGGCCAGCGGGAGTTTGGTCTAGGGACAATGAGCAGTTCTTC. It specifies CASSLGPAGVWSRDNEQFF.

This clonotype has only a few counts. The genes are TRBV18 and TRBJ2-7; TRBD1 is a possible D gene (5 bases). There are 14 residues in the CDR3. From germline, CDR1 is KGHSH and CDR2 LQKENI. Trimming took off 6 bases at V and 8 bases at J, with 20 bases between the two ends. The CDR3 is CASSQGITPSQQYF. The CDR3 DNA is TGTGCCAGCTCCCAGGGTATTACCCCTTCTCAGCAGTACTTC.

The genes are TRBV27 and TRBJ2-1; D possibly corresponds to TRBD2 (5 bases). The CDR3 consists of 16 residues. CDR1 MNHEY and CDR2 SMNVEV come from the germline V gene (reference sequence). Trimming left V 3 bases short and J 0 bases short, with 12 bases between. CDR3: CASSFGLSSSYNEQFF. CDR3 nucleotides: TGTGCCAGCAGTTTTGGACTGTCGAGCTCCTACAATGAGCAGTTCTTC.

DNA of the CDR3: TGCAGTGGGTGGGCAGATTATGGCTACACCTTC. The encoded protein is CSGWADYGYTF. The V and J genes are TRBV20-1 and TRBJ1-2, with D unclear. The CDR3 sequence is 11 residues long. V lost 7 bases to trimming and J lost 5 bases, with 11 bases between them. Germline CDR1 is DFQATT and CDR2 is SNEGSKA (reference sequence).

This clonotype appeared many times. The chain couples TRBV12-3 or TRBV12-4 to TRBJ1-5; D is unclear. This CDR3 is built from 15 residues. V shed 3 bases and J shed 3 bases, with 12 bases lying between them. CDR3 coding DNA: TGTGCCAGCAGTTTCAGTCGGACCTTCAATCAGCCCCAGCATTTT. It is translated as CASSFSRTFNQPQHF.

This rearrangement joins TRBV20-1 to TRBJ2-1, with 8 bases aligning to TRBD2. The CDR3 consists of 11 residues. Germline values: CDR1 DFQATT, CDR2 SNEGSKA (reference sequence). V lost 5 bases and J lost 8; bases outside the gene matches: 2. CDR3 coding DNA: TGCAGTGCTCCGACTAGCGATGAGCAGTTCTTC. Its protein is CSAPTSDEQFF.